This T cell receptor beta chain comes out of a study of response to subunit inactivated influenza vaccine (dated by TCRdb to the late 2010s). Study-level background: To follow how T cells responded to a trivalent subunit inactivated influenza vaccine, the researchers relied on deep quantitative profiling of the T cell receptor repertoire. What the study reported, not specific to this receptor: According to the authors, only a limited number of new T cells may be recruited by each seasonal influenza vaccination.

V loses 6 bases at its end and J loses 2 bases; junction bases beyond the gene matches: 7. The CDR3 measures 15 amino acids from cysteine to phenylalanine. Only the CDR3 DNA stays, 45 bases, in frame from base 1. CDR1 and CDR2 are read off the germline V gene as SNHLY and FYNNEI. About this clonotype: The antigen this receptor binds is unknown. It has no much larger one-base neighbor in the sample; base qualities were not kept.

Library preparation was by RT-PCR. Instrument used: Illumina HiSeq 2500. In-frame beta chains were kept once TCRdb had trimmed the public reads at Q25 with fastp and called clones with MiXCR. Entries that share a CDR3 protein sequence are merged under the most common genes and DNA. Counted in this sample were about 530,000 distinct CDR3 sequences; 13% of them appeared once. Of the sample, about an eighth is held by the ten largest clones. The sample's time point label is to be understood as: approximately 47 days after influenza vaccine administration. The receptor comes from a man between 50 and 59 years old who received an inactivated influenza vaccine. Donor details come from another sample of the same person, matched by shared clones. Sequencing was performed on PBMCs from blood, taken around seven weeks after vaccination. Recombination linked TRBV2 to TRBJ2-5; TRBD1 matches 9 bases in the middle. The CDR3 is CASSRPGQGQETQYF. The DNA reads TGTGCCAGCAGCCGACCGGGACAGGGTCAAGAGACCCAGTACTTC.